These T cell receptor beta chains were read from a single sample in a study of blood T cell repertoires in COVID-19. TCRdb's copy holds only in-frame clones and misses some; the assay was immunoSEQ multiplex PCR. The sample records about 46,000 clones, more than 70% being singletons. Sequenced material: peripheral blood. The origin of the receptors is a man in his sixties with acute or convalescent COVID-19. Both conserved end residues are part of each CDR3. D genes are given only for firm matches. Not every row has a clone size; where given, it reads once, few, many or a size class.

NA	TRBV18	TRBJ2-5	NA	TGTGCCAGCTCACGGTCCTCCGGGGAGACCCAGTACTTC	CASSRSSGETQYF
TRBD2	TRBV7-3	TRBJ2-1	NA	TGTGCCAGCAGCCCCGGACTAGGCGATGAGCAGTTCTTC	CASSPGLGDEQFF
NA	TRBV5-1	TRBJ2-2	NA	TGCGCCAGCAGCTTGGTCGGGATATCCGGGGAGCTGTTTTTT	CASSLVGISGELFF
TRBD2	TRBV18	TRBJ2-1	NA	TGTGCCAGCTCACCTGGACTAGGAAGCGACAATGAGCAGTTCTTC	CASSPGLGSDNEQFF
NA	TRBV2	TRBJ2-7	NA	TGTGCCAGCAGCCCATACTCGAAGCAGTACTTC	CASSPYSKQYF
TRBD1	TRBV2	TRBJ1-5	NA	TGTGCCAGCAGTGATCAGGGGGCAAGCAATCAGCCCCAGCATTTT	CASSDQGASNQPQHF
TRBD1	TRBV28	TRBJ2-7	NA	TGTGCCAGCAGTTCCACCGGGACAGGGTCCTACGAGCAGTACTTC	CASSSTGTGSYEQYF
NA	TRBV27	TRBJ2-1	few	TGTGCCAGCAGTGACGCGGCTCCTCTGGATGAGCAGTTCTTC	CASSDAAPLDEQFF
NA	TRBV6-5	TRBJ2-7	NA	TGTGCCAGCAGTTACTCAGTACAGAGCTCCTACGAGCAGTACTTC	CASSYSVQSSYEQYF
NA	TRBV5-1	TRBJ2-7	NA	TGCGCCAGCAGCTTGGAACAGGGAATGGCAGCTTACGAGCAGTACTTC	CASSLEQGMAAYEQYF
NA	TRBV18	TRBJ1-1	NA	TGTGCCAGCTCACCACGTTACCAGGGGTTCACTGAAGCTTTCTTT	CASSPRYQGFTEAFF
TRBD1	TRBV4-1	TRBJ1-1	once	TGCGCCAGCAGCCAAGATCGCAGGGGGCCTGCGGCTTTCTTT	CASSQDRRGPAAFF
TRBD1	TRBV5-4	TRBJ1-4	NA	TGTGCCAGCAGCCAACAGGGGGCTAATGAAAAACTGTTTTTT	CASSQQGANEKLFF
NA	TRBV10-3	TRBJ2-7	NA	TGTGCCATCAGTGAAGGTCTCCAGGTGGACGAGCAGTACTTC	CAISEGLQVDEQYF
NA	TRBV25-1	TRBJ2-1	NA	TGTGCCAGCAGTGCAGGGCGGAATGAGCAGTTCTTC	CASSAGRNEQFF
NA	TRBV11-2	TRBJ1-6	NA	TGTGCCAGCAGACAGAGCTCCTATAATTCACCCCTCCACTTT	CASRQSSYNSPLHF
NA	TRBV18	TRBJ2-7	once	TGTGCCAGCTCGGCCTCTAGCACCTACTACGAGCAGTACTTC	CASSASSTYYEQYF
TRBD2	TRBV2	TRBJ2-5	NA	TGTGCCAGCAGACGAACTAGCGGACAAGAGACCCAGTACTTC	CASRRTSGQETQYF
TRBD2	TRBV2	TRBJ2-5	NA	TGTGCCACCCAATGGACGGGAGGGACCCAAGAGACCCAGTACTTC	CATQWTGGTQETQYF
NA	TRBV6-4	TRBJ2-1	NA	TGTGCCAGCAGTGAACTCCCGCGGAGCACCTACAATGAGCAGTTCTTC	CASSELPRSTYNEQFF
NA	TRBV3-1/TRBV3-2	TRBJ1-4	NA	TGTGCCAGCAGCGATAGACAGGTTAATGAAAAACTGTTTTTT	CASSDRQVNEKLFF
NA	TRBV11-2	TRBJ2-7	NA	TGTGCCAGCAGCTTAAAGGGGGTGGGAGAGCAGTACTTC	CASSLKGVGEQYF
NA	TRBV28	TRBJ2-3	NA	TGTGCCAGCAGTTCCCCTGGCCGAACAGATACGCAGTATTTT	CASSSPGRTDTQYF
TRBD1	TRBV30	TRBJ2-7	NA	TGTGCCTGGAGTACCGGGACAGGGGGCAGGTACGAGCAGTACTTC	CAWSTGTGGRYEQYF
NA	TRBV11-2	TRBJ1-4	NA	TGTGCCAGCAGCGCATACAACAGCAATGAAAAACTGTTTTTT	CASSAYNSNEKLFF
TRBD1	TRBV5-1	TRBJ2-2	NA	TGCGCCAGCAGCTTGGTTCCTGGGACAGCTTCGAGTGAGCTGTTTTTT	CASSLVPGTASSELFF
NA	TRBV28	TRBJ1-5	NA	TGTGCCAGCAGTTCGGGTTTCAGGGGCAATCAGCCCCAGCATTTT	CASSSGFRGNQPQHF
TRBD2	TRBV4-1	TRBJ2-5	NA	TGCGCCAGCAGCCCCATAAACTTGGGACTAGCGGGAGGAGAGACCCAGTACTTC	CASSPINLGLAGGETQYF
TRBD2	TRBV7-2	TRBJ2-1	NA	TGTGCCAGCAGCTTAGTCGGACTAGCGGGATATGAGCAGTTCTTC	CASSLVGLAGYEQFF
NA	TRBV7-3	TRBJ1-1	once	TGTGCCAGCAGCTTAACGTTCGGCACTGAAGCTTTCTTT	CASSLTFGTEAFF
NA	TRBV13	TRBJ2-7	NA	TGTGCCAGCAGCTCCAGGGGATTCGGCGAGCAGTACTTC	CASSSRGFGEQYF
NA	TRBV28	TRBJ1-3	NA	TGTGCCAGCAGTTACTTAGACACCATATATTTT	CASSYLDTIYF
NA	TRBV29-1	TRBJ2-2	NA	TGCAGCGGGGCGCCAGGAGCGGTCGGGGAGCTGTTTTTT	CSGAPGAVGELFF
NA	TRBV7-9	TRBJ2-5	few	TGTGCCAGCAGCTTAGCCAGGGATGGAGAGACCCAGTACTTC	CASSLARDGETQYF
TRBD2	TRBV5-1	TRBJ2-1	NA	TGCGCCAGCAGCTCCGGGACTAGCGGAGGTGGGTTCGATGAGCAGTTCTTC	CASSSGTSGGGFDEQFF
NA	TRBV15	TRBJ2-3	few	TGTGCCACCAGCAGAGTGCGGGCTAGCCTTGGCGCAGATACGCAGTATTTT	CATSRVRASLGADTQYF
TRBD1	TRBV7-2	TRBJ2-7	NA	TGTGCCAGCAGCCGGTTAGGGGAAGTGACAGGGCCAGGGCAGTACTTC	CASSRLGEVTGPGQYF
NA	TRBV18	TRBJ2-2	NA	TGTGCCAGCTCACCACTCCAGGTGAGGAGGACCGGGGAGCTGTTTTTT	CASSPLQVRRTGELFF
TRBD2	TRBV29-1	TRBJ2-7	NA	TGCAGCGTTGAAGGCCAACCGGGACTACACTCCTACGAGCAGTACTTC	CSVEGQPGLHSYEQYF
TRBD1	TRBV6-5	TRBJ1-4	NA	TGTGCCAGCAGGGACAGGGGAAGAACTAATGAAAAACTGTTTTTT	CASRDRGRTNEKLFF
TRBD1	TRBV19	TRBJ1-1	few	TGTGCCAGTAAGGGGGCGATGAACACTGAAGCTTTCTTT	CASKGAMNTEAFF
TRBD1	TRBV28	TRBJ1-1	once	TGTGCCAGCAGTCTCGCGGACAGGGCGGGCACTGAAGCTTTCTTT	CASSLADRAGTEAFF
TRBD1	TRBV6-5	TRBJ2-7	NA	TGTGCCAGCAGTTACTCGTGGACAGGCTACGAGCAGTACTTC	CASSYSWTGYEQYF
TRBD2	TRBV6-4	TRBJ2-1	NA	TGTGCCAGCAGTGACTCGGGGGGGAGTGGTGAGAACAATGAGCAGTTCTTC	CASSDSGGSGENNEQFF
NA	TRBV5-1	TRBJ1-5	NA	TGCGCCAGCAGCTCCGGGGGGGGAAGGGACCAGCCCCAGCATTTT	CASSSGGGRDQPQHF
NA	TRBV30	TRBJ2-7	NA	TGTGCCTGGAGGCGCCTAGTTGCCTACGAGCAGTACTTC	CAWRRLVAYEQYF
NA	TRBV5-4	TRBJ1-4	few	TGTGCCAGCAGCCCCCAGGGGAATGAAAAACTGTTTTTT	CASSPQGNEKLFF
TRBD2	TRBV7-3	TRBJ2-7	once	TGTGCCAGCAGCTTAACGGCTAGCGGGACCCACGAGCAGTACTTC	CASSLTASGTHEQYF
NA	TRBV9	TRBJ2-1	once	TGTGCCAGCAGGCCCCTCAGCTCCTACAATGAGCAGTTCTTC	CASRPLSSYNEQFF
TRBD2	TRBV6-5	TRBJ2-5	NA	TGTGCCAGCACACTAGCGGGAGTCGAGACCCAGTACTTC	CASTLAGVETQYF
NA	TRBV19	TRBJ2-7	once	TGTGCCAGTAGGATCACAGGGTCCGAGGGCGAGCAGTACTTC	CASRITGSEGEQYF
NA	TRBV18	TRBJ1-5	NA	TGTGCCAGCTCACCATATTCCGCTGCGGGTCAGCCCCAGCATTTT	CASSPYSAAGQPQHF
NA	TRBV6-5	TRBJ1-6	NA	TGTGCCAGCAGCAGAGGGCAGGGAGGGTCACCCCTCCACTTT	CASSRGQGGSPLHF
TRBD1	TRBV5-1	TRBJ1-1	once	TGCGCCAGCAGCTTGGGCTTCACAGGGGTGACTGAAGCTTTCTTT	CASSLGFTGVTEAFF
TRBD1	TRBV18	TRBJ2-1	NA	TGTGCCAGCCTGGGACAGGGGGGGAACAATGAGCAGTTCTTC	CASLGQGGNNEQFF
NA	TRBV18	TRBJ2-5	few	TGTGCCAGCTCACCACCTACGAGTCGGGAGACCCAGTACTTC	CASSPPTSRETQYF
NA	TRBV15	TRBJ2-6	once	TGTGCCACCAGCCTTCAAACGGCACAGGGCTTCAGGAGTGGGGCCAACGTCCTGACTTTC	CATSLQTAQGFRSGANVLTF
TRBD1	TRBV7-6	TRBJ2-3	NA	TGTGCCAGCAGCTTAATACAGGACAGGCTAGGACAAAATACGCAGTATTTT	CASSLIQDRLGQNTQYF